This T cell receptor (beta chain) was identified in a study of post-analysis software for immune sequencing data. To note about this clonotype: The antigen remains unidentified.

Trimming took 5 bases from V and 3 from J, leaving 14 bases between them. The CDR3 spans 15 residues. Looked up from germline, CDR1 is MGHRA and CDR2 is YSYEKL. Researchers reported that TCR beta cDNA libraries carried unique molecular identifiers. Out of roughly 0.95 to 10 million T cells, 480,000 or so cDNA molecules were generated. TCRdb re-derived calls from the PCR reads in MiXCR, one entry per CDR3 protein. The data contain hundreds of thousands of distinct CDR3 sequences, about 44% of them seen just once; the ten biggest clones take up about 1.8%. Study-wide results and caveats: Batch-mates among the samples co-clustered strongly by F measure. A few TRBV segments appeared more often in patients than in controls, and TRBV5-6, TRBV5-1 and TRBV20-1 were among these.

Sequencing was done on a sample of blood. This TCR was recovered from a girl aged 10-17 years with multiple sclerosis. J is TRBJ2-1 and V is TRBV4-1; D may be TRBD2 (6 bases). CDR3 DNA: TGCGCCAGCAGCTTGGAGGGCGGGAACTACAATGAGCAGTTCTTC. Protein sequence: CASSLEGGNYNEQFF.